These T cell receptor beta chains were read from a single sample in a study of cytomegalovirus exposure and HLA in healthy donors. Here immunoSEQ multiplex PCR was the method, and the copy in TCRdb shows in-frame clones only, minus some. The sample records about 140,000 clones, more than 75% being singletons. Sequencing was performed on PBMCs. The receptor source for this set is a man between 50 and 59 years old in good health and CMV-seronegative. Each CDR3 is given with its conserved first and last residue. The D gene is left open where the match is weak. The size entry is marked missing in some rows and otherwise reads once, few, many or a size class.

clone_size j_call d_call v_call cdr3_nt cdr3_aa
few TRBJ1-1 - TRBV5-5 TGTGCCAGCAGGTCTGACACTGAAGCTTTCTTT CASRSDTEAFF
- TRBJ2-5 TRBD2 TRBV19 TGTGCCAGTAGTCCCCGGGGGGGGCGTGGGGAGACCCAGTACTTC CASSPRGGRGETQYF
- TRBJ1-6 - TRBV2 TGTGCCAGCAGAATGTCCAAACTACGTTTCCACTTT CASRMSKLRFHF
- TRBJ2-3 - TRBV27 TGTGCCAGCAGTCGTGAGAGGGCCCCGGAGGGACATACGCAGTATTTT CASSRERAPEGHTQYF
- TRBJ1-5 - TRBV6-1 TGTGCCACCGCGTGGGACATTTATAGCAATCAGCCCCAGCATTTT CATAWDIYSNQPQHF
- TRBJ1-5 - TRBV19 TGTGCCAGTAGTATGGACATTAATCAGCCCCAGCATTTT CASSMDINQPQHF
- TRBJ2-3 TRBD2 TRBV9 TGTGCCAGCAGCGTAGCCCCCCTAGCGGGGGGGCGGGATACGCAGTATTTT CASSVAPLAGGRDTQYF
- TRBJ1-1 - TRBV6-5 TGTGCCAGCAGTTCCACAAAGACAGGTAACACTGAAGCTTTCTTT CASSSTKTGNTEAFF
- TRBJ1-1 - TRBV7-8 TGTGCCGGCAGCTTACGAACAGGGCCTGAAGCTTTCTTT CAGSLRTGPEAFF
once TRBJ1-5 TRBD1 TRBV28 TGTGCCAGCAGTTTAGGGACAGGTCGGATTCAGCCCCAGCATTTT CASSLGTGRIQPQHF
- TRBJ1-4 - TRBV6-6 TGTGCCAGCAGTCCAACCTCAGGGGAAAAACTGTTTTTT CASSPTSGEKLFF